The sequence of this TCR beta chain was determined in a study of cytomegalovirus exposure and HLA in healthy donors (dated by TCRdb to about 2017). About the study as a whole: A later analysis indicated that the roughly 130 validation repertoires were generated on the platform also employed for the 650 to 850 repertoires of the first cohort. The study combined high-throughput TCR immunosequencing, statistical association of individual TCRs with disease status, and machine learning to predict cytomegalovirus infection status. Along with the roughly 710-subject first cohort, a separate validation cohort of over a hundred different subjects was used. The aim of the study was to test whether cataloging public T cell receptors could identify signatures of past pathogen exposure.

Libraries were constructed by the immunoSEQ multiplex PCR assay. The study's processing was this. A statistical classification framework was built to diagnose cytomegalovirus status from the catalog of TCR beta chain sequences. The source is immuneACCESS, and TCRdb retained only in-frame sequences with V and J called. Part of the clones is not carried over; for the studies checked, unresolved V genes explain less than half of this, and the remainder is unexplained. That table supplies the V and J calls and clone size; D and trimming were determined from the DNA. The sample table records 100,000 to 130,000 clones; 90% to 96% of these occur just once. The ten largest clones add up to 0.67% of the sample. As regards this clone: Which antigen it targets is not known. There are no base qualities to consult, and no much larger clone falls within one base.

On the study overall, not on this receptor specifically: While some public TCRs were present in many individuals, most TCR sequences turned up only very rarely across donors. A few of the identified cytomegalovirus-associated TCR beta chains were confirmed in vitro to be specific for cytomegalovirus antigens. A later analysis lacked HLA typing for the validation cohort, so it scored co-occurrence in that cohort across all 110 or so repertoires. A later analysis found that TCRs clustered in the first cohort also tended to co-occur in the 95 to 150 validation repertoires, with about 94% of cluster scores above 0. The study listed 150 to 200 TCR beta chains as associated with cytomegalovirus. The classifier was reported to diagnose cytomegalovirus status with high specificity and sensitivity in both the original and validation cohorts. According to the authors, the approach could potentially be generalized to other disease states and immunological phenotypes.

Separate from the approximately 670-subject first cohort, the validation cohort of about 120 subjects was the group to which the donors belonged. Counted from cysteine to phenylalanine, this CDR3 has 12 amino acids. Solely the CDR3 DNA is kept, with 36 bases framed from the first base. CDR1 and CDR2 were assigned from the germline V gene (reference sequence) as MNHNY and SVGAGI. V loses 10 bases, J loses 1 base, and the germline ends lie 10 bases apart. The rearrangement joined TRBV6-6 to TRBJ2-5; the D segment could be TRBD1, given 5 matching bases. The specimen sequenced was PBMCs. The source of this sequence is a woman younger than 30 in good health and CMV-seronegative. Here is the DNA: TGTGCCACGTGGGGCAGCCAAGAGACCCAGTACTTC. The encoded protein is CATWGSQETQYF.